This T cell receptor beta chain was documented in a study of PD-1 blockade in classical Hodgkin lymphoma. Study information: Nivolumab dosing for patients was 3 mg/kg, administered intravenously every 2 weeks.

Concerning this clone itself: Its antigen is undetermined.

Clones were read by immunoSEQ multiplex PCR, and TCRdb kept only the in-frame ones, dropping some. The sample carries some 96,000 clones, 80% to 90% recorded once. Autologous stem cell transplantation was followed by relapse in every patient, and brentuximab vedotin exposure varied. The V and J ends lost 4 bases and 6 bases, in that order; junction bases with no gene match: 9. The CDR3 length is 17 residues. Germline V gene sequence: CDR1 SGHRS, CDR2 YFSETQ. Study observations and caveats: Lower baseline TCR diversity was reported for newly diagnosed patients than for healthy donors. Unlike CD8+ TCR diversity, which did not rise significantly by C4D1, CD4+ TCR diversity did. Possible causes of repertoire differences, disease activity or prior therapy, remain undefined.

This chain links TRBV5-1 with TRBJ2-2; 13 nucleotides agree with TRBD2. Sequencing used peripheral blood mononuclear cells (PBMCs), obtained before the second cycle of nivolumab. This sequence was found in a human donor with classical Hodgkin lymphoma. In nucleotides, the CDR3 is TGCGCCAGCAGCCAGACTAGCGGGGGGCCAGGGGCCGGGGAGCTGTTTTTT. Translated, it gives CASSQTSGGPGAGELFF.